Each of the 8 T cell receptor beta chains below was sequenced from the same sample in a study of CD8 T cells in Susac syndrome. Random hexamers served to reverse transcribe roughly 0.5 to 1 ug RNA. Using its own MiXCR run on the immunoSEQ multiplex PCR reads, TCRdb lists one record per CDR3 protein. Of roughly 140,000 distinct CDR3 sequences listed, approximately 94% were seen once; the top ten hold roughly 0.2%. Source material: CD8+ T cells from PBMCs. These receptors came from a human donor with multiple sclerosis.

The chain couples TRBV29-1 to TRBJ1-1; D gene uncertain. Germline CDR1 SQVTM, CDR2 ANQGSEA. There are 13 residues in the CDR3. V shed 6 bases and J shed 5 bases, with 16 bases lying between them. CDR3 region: CSVKEGVGTEAFF. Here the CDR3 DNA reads TGCAGCGTCAAGGAGGGTGTTGGGACTGAAGCTTTCTTT.

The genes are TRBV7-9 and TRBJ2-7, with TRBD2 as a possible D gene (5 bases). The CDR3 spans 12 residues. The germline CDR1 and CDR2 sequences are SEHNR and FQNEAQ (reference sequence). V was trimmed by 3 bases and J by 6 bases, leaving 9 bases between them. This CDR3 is CASSFSSGEQYF. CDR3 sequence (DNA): TGTGCCAGCAGCTTCTCCAGCGGCGAGCAGTACTTC.

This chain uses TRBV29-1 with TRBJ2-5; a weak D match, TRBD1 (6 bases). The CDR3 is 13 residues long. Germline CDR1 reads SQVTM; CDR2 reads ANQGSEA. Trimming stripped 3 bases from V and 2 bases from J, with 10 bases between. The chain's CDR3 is CSVDQTGQETQYF. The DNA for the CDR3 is TGCAGCGTTGATCAGACAGGTCAAGAGACCCAGTACTTC.

The DNA of the CDR3 is TGTGCCAGCAGTTTATCAGAGGGATTTCCCGTTTCACCCCTCCACTTT. Translated, it gives CASSLSEGFPVSPLHF. This sequence joins TRBV27 and TRBJ1-6; no firm D call. CDR1 is MNHEY and CDR2 is SMNVEV in the germline V gene (reference sequence). CDR3 length: 16 amino acids. V gave up 0 bases and J gave up 9 bases, with 15 bases separating them.

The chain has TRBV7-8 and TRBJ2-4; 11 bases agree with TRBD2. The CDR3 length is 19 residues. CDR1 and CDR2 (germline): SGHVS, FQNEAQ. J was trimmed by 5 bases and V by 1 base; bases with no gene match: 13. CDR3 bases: TGTGCCAGCAGCTTAGTGTCTAGCGGGGGGCTTACGGTCGAAAACATTCAGTACTTC. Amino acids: CASSLVSSGGLTVENIQYF.

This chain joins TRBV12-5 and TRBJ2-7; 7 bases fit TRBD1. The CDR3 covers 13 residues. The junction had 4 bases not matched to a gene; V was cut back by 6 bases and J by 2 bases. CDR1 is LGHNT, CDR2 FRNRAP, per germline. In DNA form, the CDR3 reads TGTGCTAGTGGGGGGGACAGCCCCTACGAGCAGTACTTC. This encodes CASGGDSPYEQYF.

The CDR3 sequence: CASGLRDRGSDEQYF. DNA of the CDR3: TGTGCTAGTGGCCTACGGGACAGGGGGTCCGACGAGCAGTACTTC. V usage is TRBV12-5 and J usage is TRBJ2-7; the match to TRBD1 covers 11 bases. The CDR3 length is 15 residues. CDR1 LGHNT and CDR2 FRNRAP come from the germline V gene. J was trimmed by 5 bases and V by 6 bases; bases with no gene match: 9.

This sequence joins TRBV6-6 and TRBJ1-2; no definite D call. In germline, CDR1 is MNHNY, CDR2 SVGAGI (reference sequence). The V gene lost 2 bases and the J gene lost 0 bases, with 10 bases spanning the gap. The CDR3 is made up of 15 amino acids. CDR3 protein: CASSYDGSANYGYTF. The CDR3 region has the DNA TGTGCCAGCAGTTACGACGGAAGCGCTAACTATGGCTACACCTTC.